This T cell receptor (beta chain) comes out of a study of blood T cells in healthy people across ages. Using a J-beta primer mix together with a sample-barcoded 5' primer, a second PCR was run for about 6 to 11 cycles. A single record per CDR3 protein comes from TCRdb applying MiXCR to the 5' RACE reads. Here the sample spans 1 million or so distinct CDR3 sequences, 45% being singletons. The V gene lost 6 bases and the J gene lost 9 bases, with 21 bases spanning the gap. Germline CDR1 is DFQATT and CDR2 is SNEGSKA (reference sequence). The CDR3 is 14 amino acids. This TCR was sampled from a woman aged 60 to 75 in good health. Sequenced input: blood. This sequence joins TRBV20-1 and TRBJ2-1; D not certain. The CDR3 sequence is CSAPTPASRIEQFF. The CDR3 DNA sequence: TGCAGTGCCCCAACACCCGCGTCTAGAATTGAGCAGTTCTTC.